This T cell receptor beta chain is drawn from a study of blood T cells in healthy people across ages. A second PCR of about 6 to 11 cycles used a sample-barcoded 5' primer and a J-beta primer mix. Unique molecular identifiers of 12 random nucleotides labeled each cDNA. One entry per CDR3 protein, called by TCRdb with MiXCR from the 5' RACE reads. The sample yields approximately 810,000 distinct CDR3 sequences, more than 25% seen once. This CDR3 contains 15 residues. Germline V CDR1 and CDR2: SGHAT, FQNNGV. The ends lost 1 base at V and 9 bases at J; junction bases unmatched: 6. This chain connects TRBV11-2 to TRBJ2-5; 12 bases are shared with TRBD2. Sample: blood. This TCR came from a woman older than 75 in good health. CDR3 nucleotides: TGTGCCAGCAGCTTAGGGACTAGCGGGGTATTGGCCCAGTACTTC. This gives the protein CASSLGTSGVLAQYF. Full variable domain (remainder filled in from reference TRBV11-2 and TRBJ2-5): EAGVAQSPRYKIIEKRQSVAFWCNPISGHATLYWYQQILGQGPKLLIQFQNNGVVDDSQLPKDRFSAERLKGVDSTLKIQPAKLEDSAVYLCASSLGTSGVLAQYFGPGTRLLVL.